A single sample gave rise to the 29 T cell receptor beta chains below, sequenced in a study of CD8+ T cells in alopecia areata. In each case, RNA was isolated and then reverse transcribed into cDNA as the sequencing template. TCRdb's copy holds only in-frame clones and misses some; the assay was immunoSEQ multiplex PCR. This sample has fewer than 150,000 clones, with approximately 58% found just once. Sequencing used CD4+ T cells sorted from blood, obtained at week 0. These receptor sequences come from a human donor with alopecia areata.

The rearrangement links TRBV7-2 to TRBJ2-5; 9 bases agree with TRBD1. Germline V CDR1 and CDR2: SGHTA, FQGNSA. Trimming took 3 bases from V and 4 from J; bases not matched to a gene: 12. The CDR3 contains 17 residues. The CDR3 reads CASSFKVGQGIIETQYF. CDR3 sequence (DNA): TGTGCCAGCAGCTTCAAAGTCGGACAGGGGATAATAGAGACCCAGTACTTC.

The chain joins TRBV5-1 to TRBJ2-7; D could derive from TRBD1 or TRBD2 (5 bases each). Trimming stripped 0 bases from V and 0 bases from J, with 13 bases between. Germline V CDR1 and CDR2: SGHRS, YFSETQ. This CDR3 spans 16 amino acids. The CDR3 sequence: CASSLVSGRSSYEQYF. DNA of the CDR3: TGCGCCAGCAGCTTGGTCTCGGGGCGAAGCTCCTACGAGCAGTACTTC.

The chain joins TRBV4-1 to TRBJ2-6; 13 nucleotides align to TRBD2. CDR1 and CDR2 (germline): MGHRA, YSYEKL. V was clipped by 0 bases and J by 2 bases; unmatched bases: 7. The CDR3 has 20 residues. The CDR3 coding sequence is TGCGCCAGCAGCCAAGAACAACTAGCGGGAGGGTACGCTGGGGCCAACGTCCTGACTTTC. This codes for CASSQEQLAGGYAGANVLTF.

The CDR3 DNA reads as TGCGCCAGCAGCCCAGAGACAGGGGGCTCAGATACGCAGTATTTT. Its protein product is CASSPETGGSDTQYF. The V gene is TRBV5-1, the J gene TRBJ2-3; 10 nucleotides line up with TRBD1. The CDR3 extends over 15 amino acids. Unmatched junction bases numbered 6, after V lost 4 bases and J lost 4 bases. Germline lookup yields CDR1 SGHRS and CDR2 YFSETQ.

In regard to this clone: This CDR3 is also generated by other DNA sequences in the sample. The chain joins TRBV19 to TRBJ1-2; the D is unclear. V lost 1 base and J 8 bases, leaving 8 bases between the germline ends. CDR1 is LNHDA and CDR2 is SQIVND in the germline V gene (reference sequence). This CDR3 spans 12 amino acids. The CDR3 DNA reads TGTGCCAGTAGTATAGGACCTGGAGGCTACACCTTC. It yields the protein CASSIGPGGYTF.

The chain recombines TRBV7-7 with TRBJ2-5; possibly TRBD2 for D (7 bases). The V gene lost 2 bases and the J gene lost 10 bases, with 11 bases spanning the gap. Germline V lookup: CDR1 SSHAT, CDR2 FNYEAQ (reference sequence). The CDR3 loop spans 12 amino acids. The CDR3 DNA follows: TGTGCCAGCAGCTTAACAGGGAGGGTCCAGTACTTC. It encodes CASSLTGRVQYF.

This clone was detected only a few times. The V gene is TRBV2, the J gene TRBJ2-3, with TRBD2 as a possible D gene (6 bases). This CDR3 is 14 amino acids long. CDR1 and CDR2 (germline): SNHLY, FYNNEI. V was clipped by 4 bases and J by 5 bases, with 13 bases between them. CDR3: CASSVTSLEDTQYF. The CDR3 DNA reads as TGTGCCAGCAGTGTGACTAGTTTGGAAGATACGCAGTATTTT. Variable domain in full (rest from reference TRBV2 and TRBJ2-3): EPEVTQTPSHQVTQMGQEVILRCVPISNHLYFYWYRQILGQKVEFLVSFYNNEISEKSEIFDDQFSVERPDGSNFTLKIRSTKLEDSAMYFCASSVTSLEDTQYFGPGTRLTVL.

This clone appeared a few times. The chain recombines TRBV6-5 with TRBJ1-1; D is ambiguous. The V gene's germline CDR1 is MNHEY and CDR2 SVGAGI. The CDR3 has 12 residues. Trimming stripped 5 bases from V and 7 bases from J, with 11 bases between. CDR3: CASSKPLSEAFF. CDR3 nucleotides: TGTGCCAGCAGTAAACCCCTGAGTGAAGCTTTCTTT.

This rearrangement joins TRBV7-8 to TRBJ2-1; D uncertain. Germline values: CDR1 SGHVS, CDR2 FQNEAQ. V was shortened by 1 base and J by 6 bases, with 13 bases between the two germline ends. The CDR3 totals 15 residues. The CDR3 DNA reads TGTGCCAGCAGCTTAGAAGGCGCAGGTCCCAATGAGCAGTTCTTC. This codes for CASSLEGAGPNEQFF.

In its sample, this clone was seen a few times. V and J are TRBV7-2 and TRBJ2-5; D ambiguous. Germline V CDR1 and CDR2: SGHTA, FQGNSA. Between the trimmed V and J ends, which lost 2 bases and 1 base, there was a span of 8 bases. The CDR3 has 14 residues. The CDR3 protein is CASSLIFSQETQYF. The CDR3, as DNA: TGTGCCAGCAGCTTAATCTTCAGCCAAGAGACCCAGTACTTC.

This clone was observed a few times. The chain combines TRBV7-9 with TRBJ2-7; the match to TRBD2 covers 11 bases. Germline values: CDR1 SEHNR, CDR2 FQNEAQ (reference sequence). Trimming removed 5 bases from V and 5 bases from J; junction bases left unmatched: 8. CDR3 length equals 15 residues. CDR3 residues: CASSPTSGSGNEQYF. CDR3 coding DNA: TGTGCCAGCAGCCCAACTAGCGGGAGTGGGAACGAGCAGTACTTC. The whole variable domain, remainder taken from reference TRBV7-9 and TRBJ2-7, is DTGVSQNPRHKITKRGQNVTFRCDPISEHNRLYWYRQTLGQGPEFLTYFQNEAQLEKSRLLSDRFSAERPKGSFSTLEIQRTEQGDSAMYLCASSPTSGSGNEQYFGPGTRLTVT.

The chain recombines TRBV5-1 with TRBJ1-2, with D possibly TRBD1 on 5 matching bases. V gave up 5 bases and J gave up 4 bases, with 12 bases separating them. Per germline, CDR1 SGHRS and CDR2 YFSETQ. CDR3 length equals 13 residues. The CDR3 bases are TGCGCCAGCAGGGAGACAGAACCCTATGGCTACACCTTC. It yields the protein CASRETEPYGYTF.

This chain joins TRBV18 and TRBJ2-7, with 8 bases that match TRBD2. The CDR3 totals 14 residues. The J segment lost 1 base and the V segment lost 8 bases, leaving 7 bases of the junction unmatched. CDR1 is KGHSH, CDR2 LQKENI, per germline. CDR3 DNA sequence: TGTGCCAGCGCAGAGGGACTAGAATCCTACGAGCAGTACTTC. This encodes CASAEGLESYEQYF. Complete variable domain (other parts from reference TRBV18 and TRBJ2-7): NAGVMQNPRHLVRRRGQEARLRCSPMKGHSHVYWYRQLPEEGLKFMVYLQKENIIDESGMPKERFSAEFPKEGPSILRIQQVVRGDSAAYFCASAEGLESYEQYFGPGTRLTVT.

A few counts support this clone. The chain couples TRBV5-1 to TRBJ2-7, with D hard to call. Trimming stripped 4 bases from V and 0 bases from J, with 11 bases between. From germline, CDR1 is SGHRS and CDR2 YFSETQ. The CDR3 runs to 14 residues. The CDR3 sequence is CASSARPDSYEQYF. DNA of the CDR3: TGCGCCAGCAGCGCCCGTCCGGACTCCTACGAGCAGTACTTC.

The genes are TRBV18 and TRBJ2-7, with 8 bases that match TRBD1. This CDR3 region has 16 residues. V dropped 4 bases and J dropped 2; count of bases not matched to a gene: 10. Germline values: CDR1 KGHSH, CDR2 LQKENI. The CDR3 nucleotides are TGTGCCAGCTCACAAGAACAGGGGGTTTCCACCTACGAGCAGTACTTC. Translated: CASSQEQGVSTYEQYF.

The V and J genes are TRBV7-9 and TRBJ2-5, with 7 positions matching TRBD1. Germline assignment: CDR1 SEHNR and CDR2 FQNEAQ (reference sequence). Germline trimming cut 5 bases from V and 4 bases from J; bases unmatched to any gene: 7. This CDR3 is built from 14 residues. CDR3 residues: CASSPRPGGETQYF. CDR3 in DNA: TGTGCCAGCAGCCCACGGCCAGGGGGAGAGACCCAGTACTTC.

This clone was seen a handful of times. The chain uses TRBV7-9 and TRBJ2-1; tentatively, D is TRBD1 (5 bases). CDR1 is SEHNR and CDR2 is FQNEAQ in the germline V gene (reference sequence). V was pared by 1 base and J by 9 bases, with 13 bases between. The CDR3 has 14 amino acids. The CDR3: CASSLGGSYPEQFF. Written as DNA, the CDR3 is TGTGCCAGCAGCTTAGGGGGCAGCTACCCTGAGCAGTTCTTC.

The chain combines TRBV7-2 with TRBJ2-7, with TRBD2 identical over 8 bases. The CDR3 sequence is 14 residues long. Germline V CDR1 and CDR2: SGHTA, FQGNSA. V lost 4 bases, J lost 6 bases, and 8 bases stayed unmatched. The CDR3 nucleotides read TGTGCCAGCAGCTCCCGGGACGGGGGGGGCGAGCAGTACTTC. This gives the protein CASSSRDGGGEQYF.

CDR3 sequence (DNA): TGTGCCACCAGCAGAGATCGTGGTCAGCCCCAGCATTTT. Translated, it gives CATSRDRGQPQHF. The V and J genes are TRBV15 and TRBJ1-5; D not resolved. V shed 0 bases and J shed 6 bases, with 6 bases lying between them. Germline V gives CDR1 LNHNV, CDR2 YYDKDF (reference sequence). The CDR3 sequence is 13 residues long. Full variable domain (remainder filled in from reference TRBV15 and TRBJ1-5): DAMVIQNPRYQVTQFGKPVTLSCSQTLNHNVMYWYQQKSSQAPKLLFHYYDKDFNNEADTPDNFQSRRPNTSFCFLDIRSPGLGDTAMYLCATSRDRGQPQHFGDGTRLSIL.

The rearrangement joins TRBV30 to TRBJ1-1; D possibly corresponds to TRBD1 (5 bases). V shed 3 bases and J shed 11 bases, with 16 bases lying between them. Germline CDR1 GTSNPN, CDR2 SVGIG (reference sequence). The CDR3 is made up of 12 amino acids. CDR3 nucleotides: TGTGCCTGGAGGTCACCATGGGGGGTTGCTTTCTTT. This codes for CAWRSPWGVAFF. The full variable domain, in which reference TRBV30 and TRBJ1-1 provide the parts outside the CDR3, is SQTIHQWPATLVQPVGSPLSLECTVEGTSNPNLYWYRQAAGRGLQLLFYSVGIGQISSEVPQNLSASRPQDRQFILSSKKLLLSDSGFYLCAWRSPWGVAFFGQGTRLTVV.

The sample holds a few counts of this clone. CDR3 sequence (DNA): TGTGCCAGTAGACTGGAGGCGAATTCACCCCTCCACTTT. Protein: CASRLEANSPLHF. The chain couples TRBV27 to TRBJ1-6; D gene unclear. There are 13 residues in the CDR3. Germline CDR1 and CDR2: MNHEY and SMNVEV (reference sequence). Trimming stripped 9 bases from V and 7 bases from J, with 13 bases between.

This chain uses TRBV15 with TRBJ2-7, with a tentative D call TRBD2 (6 bases). The CDR3 length is 14 residues. The V gene's germline CDR1 is LNHNV and CDR2 YYDKDF (reference sequence). V lost 5 bases to trimming and J lost 0 bases, with 11 bases between them. CDR3 loop: CATSLGGVSYEQYF. The CDR3 DNA follows: TGTGCCACCAGCCTTGGCGGGGTCTCCTACGAGCAGTACTTC.

The J gene is TRBJ1-1, the V gene TRBV5-1; 7 bases line up with TRBD1. The CDR3 has 13 residues. With 4 bases clipped from V and 6 bases from J, the junction kept 6 bases outside the gene matches. Looked up from germline, CDR1 is SGHRS and CDR2 is YFSETQ. Here the CDR3 reads CASSSQGEAEAFF. In DNA form, the CDR3 reads TGCGCCAGCAGCAGTCAGGGGGAGGCTGAAGCTTTCTTT. Filled out from reference TRBV5-1 and TRBJ1-1, the complete variable domain reads KAGVTQTPRYLIKTRGQQVTLSCSPISGHRSVSWYQQTPGQGLQFLFEYFSETQRNKGNFPGRFSGRQFSNSRSEMNVSTLELGDSALYLCASSSQGEAEAFFGQGTRLTVV.

J is TRBJ1-4 and V is TRBV28; D possibly corresponds to TRBD1 (6 bases). CDR1 and CDR2 from the germline V gene are MDHEN and SYDVKM. The V end lost 9 bases, the J end lost 6 bases, and 14 bases lay between the germline ends. The CDR3 consists of 13 residues. This chain's CDR3 is CASSGTKDEKLFF. As DNA, the CDR3 is TGTGCCAGTTCCGGGACAAAGGATGAAAAACTGTTTTTT.

The chain couples TRBV30 to TRBJ2-1; D gene uncertain. V lost 0 bases to trimming and J lost 3 bases, with 15 bases between them. The germline V gene encodes CDR1 GTSNPN and CDR2 SVGIG (reference sequence). This CDR3 has 16 amino acids. The CDR3 nucleotides read TGTGCCTGGAGTGTAAAAATACAACCCGACTACAATGAGCAGTTCTTC. This encodes CAWSVKIQPDYNEQFF.

V usage is TRBV25-1 and J usage is TRBJ1-2; no clear D. The CDR3 runs 13 residues. The V end was cut by 5 bases, the J end by 9 bases, with 16 bases between. In germline, CDR1 is MGHDK, CDR2 SYGVNS. The CDR3 DNA sequence: TGTGCCAGCAGTCGGACGGAATCTTCGAGCTACACCTTC. This translates into CASSRTESSSYTF.

The chain couples TRBV29-1 to TRBJ2-1, with 8 bases identical to TRBD1. Germline CDR1 is SQVTM and CDR2 is ANQGSEA. This CDR3 comprises 13 residues. The J segment lost 6 bases and the V segment lost 8 bases, leaving 9 bases of the junction unmatched. Written as DNA, the CDR3 is TGCAGCATCCAATGGACAGGGATCAATGAGCAGTTCTTC. Translating it yields CSIQWTGINEQFF.

The chain is built from TRBV4-1 and TRBJ2-5, with 10 bases aligning to TRBD2. Unmatched junction bases numbered 7, after V lost 4 bases and J lost 2 bases. CDR1 is MGHRA, CDR2 YSYEKL, per germline. The CDR3 is 16 amino acids. This CDR3 reads CASSLGLAEPQETQYF. CDR3 DNA: TGCGCCAGCAGCCTCGGACTAGCGGAACCTCAAGAGACCCAGTACTTC.

This clone has a handful of counts. The CDR3 DNA sequence: TGTGCCAGCAGCACAACTAGCGGTAGGCAGTACTTC. It is translated as CASSTTSGRQYF. The rearrangement links TRBV7-3 to TRBJ2-7; 8 bases match TRBD2. This CDR3 contains 12 residues. V gave up 5 bases and J gave up 9 bases; unmatched junction bases: 6. Germline values: CDR1 SGHTA, CDR2 FQGTGA.